The TCR beta chain under discussion was sequenced for a study of OX40 agonist ivuxolimab in advanced cancers. Study details: With a range of about 23 to 90, age averaged about 58 years, and about 82% were male.

The repertoire was sequenced with immunoSEQ multiplex PCR; TCRdb's copy has only in-frame clones and lacks some. The table lists more than 50,000 clones, approximately 83% of them singletons. In this sample, this clone turned up a few times. V gave up 0 bases and J gave up 8 bases, with 7 bases separating them. The CDR3 runs 12 residues. The germline V gene has CDR1 SGHAT and CDR2 FQNNGV. The chain carries TRBV11-2 and TRBJ1-2; D is uncertain. Sequenced here: CD4+ or CD8+ T cells sorted from blood, sampled in a trial of the OX40 agonist ivuxolimab. This clonotype was sampled from an adult with an advanced solid tumor such as melanoma, head and neck, liver or kidney cancer. DNA for the CDR3: TGTGCCAGCAGCTTAGATGTAGTCGGCTACACCTTC. This translates into CASSLDVVGYTF.